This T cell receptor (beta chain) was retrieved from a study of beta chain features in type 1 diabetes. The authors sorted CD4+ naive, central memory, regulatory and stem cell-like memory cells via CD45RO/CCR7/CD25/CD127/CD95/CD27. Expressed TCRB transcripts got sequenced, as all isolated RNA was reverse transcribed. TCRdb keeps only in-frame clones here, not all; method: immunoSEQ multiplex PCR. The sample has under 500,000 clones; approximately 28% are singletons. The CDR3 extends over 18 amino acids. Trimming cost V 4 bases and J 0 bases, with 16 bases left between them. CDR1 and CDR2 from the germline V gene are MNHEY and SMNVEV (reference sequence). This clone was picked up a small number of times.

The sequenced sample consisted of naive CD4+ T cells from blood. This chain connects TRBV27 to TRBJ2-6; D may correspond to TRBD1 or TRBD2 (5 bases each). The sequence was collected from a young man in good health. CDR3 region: CASSSYYGAFSGANVLTF. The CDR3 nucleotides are TGTGCCAGCAGTTCATACTACGGGGCGTTCTCTGGGGCCAACGTCCTGACTTTC. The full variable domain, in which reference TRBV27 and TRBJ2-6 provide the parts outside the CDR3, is EAQVTQNPRYLITVTGKKLTVTCSQNMNHEYMSWYRQDPGLGLRQIYYSMNVEVTDKGDVPEGYKVSRKEKRNFPLILESPSPNQTSLYFCASSSYYGAFSGANVLTFGAGSRLTVL.